One sample yielded the 6 T cell receptor beta chains listed below, sequenced in a study of shared T cell receptors in the human thymus. Produced via immunoSEQ multiplex PCR; TCRdb's table is partial and in-frame only. The repertoire holds 600,000 or so clones, with over 75% as singletons. The same specimen was also included in a second study, on human thymus T cells.

Specimen: thymocytes. All receptors derive from a boy in the first two years of life with a congenital heart defect.

The CDR3 DNA sequence: TGCGCCAGCACCCTTGGAGGCGACTTCCCGACTAATGAAAAACTGTTTTTT. It translates to CASTLGGDFPTNEKLFF. The chain is built from TRBV5-1 and TRBJ1-4; D is uncertain. From germline, CDR1 is SGHRS and CDR2 YFSETQ. The CDR3 has 17 amino acids. The V end was cut by 6 bases, the J end by 2 bases, with 20 bases between.

The J gene is TRBJ1-6, the V gene TRBV6-1; 7 bases match TRBD1. V shed 6 bases, J shed 4 bases, and the junction held 6 bases outside the gene matches. Germline values: CDR1 MNHNS, CDR2 SASEGT. The CDR3 consists of 15 residues. This CDR3 reads CASRISGGYNSPLHF. As DNA, the CDR3 is TGTGCCAGCAGAATATCAGGGGGGTATAATTCACCCCTCCACTTT.

This clone was detected once. The J gene is TRBJ2-1, the V gene TRBV4-3; D is unresolved. This CDR3 region has 14 residues. The ends were cut back, 3 bases at V and 4 bases at J, with 10 bases in the middle. The germline V gene has CDR1 LGHNA and CDR2 YSLEER. CDR3 coding DNA: TGCGCCAGCAGCCACCGCCTCCGGTACAATGAGCAGTTCTTC. Amino acid sequence: CASSHRLRYNEQFF.

The chain recombines TRBV25-1 with TRBJ2-7; TRBD1 is a possible D gene (6 bases). The CDR3 is 16 residues long. Germline V gene data show CDR1 as MGHDK and CDR2 as SYGVNS. The V gene lost 2 bases and the J gene lost 4 bases, with 18 bases spanning the gap. The CDR3 DNA sequence: TGTGCCAGCAGTGAACTTGGGGGCCCCCGTCCTTACGAGCAGTACTTC. Translating gives CASSELGGPRPYEQYF.

This rearrangement joins TRBV5-4 to TRBJ2-1; 7 bases line up with TRBD1. CDR3 length equals 15 residues. J gave up 3 bases and V 6 bases, and 9 bases lay outside the gene matches. Germline assignment: CDR1 SGHNT and CDR2 YYREEE (reference sequence). The CDR3 protein is CASTSAGGNYNEQFF. The CDR3 nucleotides are TGTGCCAGCACCTCGGCAGGGGGTAACTACAATGAGCAGTTCTTC.

This clone was seen a few times. The chain uses TRBV5-8 and TRBJ2-7; 11 positions match TRBD2. This CDR3 is built from 14 residues. Trimming at V came to 7 bases and at J to 3 bases, leaving 6 bases not matched to a gene. CDR1 and CDR2 from the germline V gene are SGHTS and YDEGEE. The CDR3 coding sequence is TGTGCCAGCCTCCTAGCGGGAGGAGGCTACGAGCAGTACTTC. This encodes CASLLAGGGYEQYF.